This TCR beta chain was profiled in a study of blood T cells in healthy people across ages. Primers used in a second PCR of about 7 to 12 cycles were a sample-barcoded 5' primer and a J-beta primer mix. Each cDNA molecule was tagged by a template-switch adaptor that had 12 random nucleotides. TCRdb re-analysed the 5' RACE reads in MiXCR, keeping a single row per CDR3 protein. The repertoire holds roughly 1.7 million distinct CDR3 sequences, with 34% as singletons. This clonotype was recorded at least ten times. Its antigen is not identified. Study-level findings and limits: Among long-lived donors, naive CD4+ cells were more numerous and diversity higher than in aged donors.

Sequencing used blood. The receptor was derived from a woman between 25 and 40 years old in good health.

CDR3 region: CSAMRGGRTDTQYF. DNA for the CDR3: TGCAGTGCTATGCGAGGGGGGAGGACAGATACGCAGTATTTT. The chain employs TRBV20-1 and TRBJ2-3; D is tentatively TRBD1 or TRBD2 (6 bases each). V was cut by 4 bases and J by 3 bases, with 14 bases left in between. The germline gives CDR1 DFQATT, CDR2 SNEGSKA (reference sequence). The CDR3 has 14 amino acids.